The 9 T cell receptor beta chains presented below share a single source sample, sequenced in a study of blood T cell repertoires in COVID-19. Produced via immunoSEQ multiplex PCR; TCRdb's table is partial and in-frame only. The repertoire consists of fewer than 350,000 clones, with approximately 83% occurring once and the leading ten covering 2% to 2.5%. The source material was peripheral blood. The origin of the receptors is a woman in her 30s who had recovered from COVID-19.

As to this clone: At the DNA level, this CDR3 is encoded by other sequences in the same sample as well. This chain connects TRBV4-3 to TRBJ2-7, with TRBD2 identical over 9 bases. V was pared by 1 base and J by 1 base, with 2 bases of the junction left unmatched. The CDR3 runs 15 residues. Germline V gene lookup returns CDR1 LGHNA and CDR2 YSLEER. CDR3 residues: CASSQGLAGSYEQYF. CDR3 nucleotides: TGCGCCAGCAGCCAAGGGCTAGCGGGATCCTACGAGCAGTACTTC.

There are a few counts of this clone. The V and J genes are TRBV9 and TRBJ2-3, with unresolved D. CDR1 is SGDLS, CDR2 YYNGEE, per germline. The germline V and J ends were trimmed by 2 bases and 4 bases, with 8 bases remaining between them. The CDR3 spans 13 residues. The CDR3 sequence: CASSVQVADTQYF. The CDR3 DNA reads TGTGCCAGCAGCGTCCAAGTAGCAGATACGCAGTATTTT.

This clone has ten or more counts. This chain joins TRBV11-3 and TRBJ1-6, with unresolved D. Germline V gene lookup returns CDR1 SGHNT and CDR2 YENEEA. Trimming stripped 4 bases from V and 1 base from J, with 17 bases between. The length of the CDR3 is 18 residues. CDR3 sequence: CASSSPRSGISYNSPLHF. The CDR3, as DNA: TGTGCCAGCAGCTCCCCCCGGTCGGGTATATCCTATAATTCACCCCTCCACTTT.

The chain recombines TRBV18 with TRBJ1-2; tentative D call: TRBD1 (6 bases). The CDR3 is 16 amino acids. V was pared by 3 bases and J by 7 bases, with 21 bases between. CDR1 and CDR2 (germline): KGHSH, LQKENI. The CDR3 region is CASSPMSSAGVGGYTF. The DNA of the CDR3 is TGTGCCAGCTCACCGATGAGTAGTGCAGGGGTCGGTGGCTACACCTTC.

This clone was seen only a few times. The chain recombines TRBV5-1 with TRBJ1-2; D is unresolved. Trimming removed 0 bases from V and 5 bases from J, with 17 bases in between. The CDR3 contains 16 residues. Germline-derived CDR1 and CDR2 are SGHRS and YFSETQ. CDR3 coding DNA: TGCGCCAGCAGCTTGGCCTGGCACAGCAACCTTTATGGCTACACCTTC. Its translation is CASSLAWHSNLYGYTF.

As for this clone: Other DNA sequences in this sample translate to the same CDR3. The chain is built from TRBV5-1 and TRBJ1-2, with D perhaps matching TRBD1 (6 bases). Germline CDR1 is SGHRS and CDR2 is YFSETQ. The CDR3 is 13 amino acids. The germline V and J ends were trimmed by 4 bases and 4 bases, with 11 bases remaining between them. Written as DNA, the CDR3 is TGCGCCAGCAGCCTCGGGACACTCTATGGCTACACCTTC. Protein: CASSLGTLYGYTF.

The chain uses TRBV19 and TRBJ1-5; D not resolved. V lost 7 bases and J lost 7, with 11 bases in between. This CDR3 spans 12 amino acids. Germline V gene data show CDR1 as LNHDA and CDR2 as SQIVND (reference sequence). CDR3 in amino acids: CASKSGGQPQHF. DNA for the CDR3: TGTGCCAGTAAATCGGGCGGGCAGCCCCAGCATTTT.

The rearrangement joins TRBV6-5 to TRBJ2-4, with TRBD1 matching 9 bases. Germline lookup yields CDR1 MNHEY and CDR2 SVGAGI. With V trimmed by 6 bases and J by 8 bases, 5 bases remained unmatched. There are 13 residues in the CDR3. DNA for the CDR3: TGTGCCAGCAGCGAGGGACAGGGATACATTCAGTACTTC. This translates into CASSEGQGYIQYF.

This clone has just one count. The chain couples TRBV7-2 to TRBJ2-3; D possibly corresponds to TRBD1 (6 bases). Trimming stripped 4 bases from V and 4 bases from J, with 12 bases between. The length of the CDR3 is 14 residues. Germline V gene sequence: CDR1 SGHTA, CDR2 FQGNSA. The CDR3 DNA reads TGTGCCAGCAGCTCGTGGACAGTTTCAGATACGCAGTATTTT. Its protein is CASSSWTVSDTQYF.